This is a list of T cell receptor beta chains from one sample in a study of graft-versus-host responses after intestinal transplantation. Antigens for these TCRs are unknown. Generated by immunoSEQ multiplex PCR, the TCRdb table keeps only in-frame clones and is missing some. The sample holds under 150,000 clones, approximately 92% seen once. The specimen comprised unstimulated CD4+ T cells sorted from spleen or lymph node cells, sampled before intestinal transplant. The receptors originated from a human donor who received an intestinal transplant. Both conserved end residues are part of each CDR3. D genes are given only for firm matches. Size is stated for part of the rows, as once, few or many counts, or as a class when the clone is expanded.

clone_size,v_call,d_call,j_call,cdr3_nt,cdr3_aa
-,TRBV4-2,-,TRBJ1-6,TGTGCCAGCAGCCGCGCAACAAGGACCACCTATAATTCACCCCTCCACTTT,CASSRATRTTYNSPLHF
few,TRBV19,-,TRBJ1-6,TGTGCCAGTCGCTCCGAATCGGGACGGCCGCGGAGCTCCTATAATTCACCCCTCCACTTT,CASRSESGRPRSSYNSPLHF
once,TRBV2,-,TRBJ1-2,TGTGCCAGTCTAACCGGGACGGGGGTCGGTGGCTACACCTTC,CASLTGTGVGGYTF
-,TRBV10-3,-,TRBJ1-5,TGTGCCATCAGCGAAAGGGGCGGCAATCAGCCCCAGCATTTT,CAISERGGNQPQHF
-,TRBV25-1,-,TRBJ2-7,TGTGCCAGCAGTGAATATAGGGACTGGTTGGTAAAGCAGTACTTC,CASSEYRDWLVKQYF
-,TRBV5-1,-,TRBJ1-1,TGCGCCAGCAGCTTGCTGGGGGAGGTGAACACTGAAGCTTTCTTT,CASSLLGEVNTEAFF
-,TRBV6-1,-,TRBJ1-1,TGTGCCAGCATAGTAGGCTGGGGGACAGAAGCTTTCTTT,CASIVGWGTEAFF
-,TRBV6-6,-,TRBJ2-7,TGTGCCAGCAGTTACTCGACGCGATTCCTCCACGAGCAGTACTTC,CASSYSTRFLHEQYF
-,TRBV5-1,-,TRBJ2-3,TGCGCCAGCAGCTTGGGGTCCAGCGGGCGGACAGATACGCAGTATTTT,CASSLGSSGRTDTQYF
-,TRBV27,TRBD2,TRBJ2-3,TGTGCCAGCAGGATAGCGGGCATCACAGATACGCAGTATTTT,CASRIAGITDTQYF
-,TRBV7-9,TRBD2,TRBJ2-7,TGTGCCAGCAGCCCCATAGCGGGAAGCTCCTACGAGCAGTACTTC,CASSPIAGSSYEQYF
-,TRBV10-1,-,TRBJ1-1,TGCGCCAGCAGTTCAACAGGATACACTGAAGCTTTCTTT,CASSSTGYTEAFF
-,TRBV29-1,TRBD1,TRBJ2-1,TGCAGCGTTGATGGGAAGGGGGCCAATGAGCAGTTCTTC,CSVDGKGANEQFF
-,TRBV19,TRBD1,TRBJ1-4,TGTGCCAGTAAATATCGGACAGGTACTGAAAAACTGTTTTTT,CASKYRTGTEKLFF
-,TRBV4-2,-,TRBJ1-2,TGTGCCAGCAGCTTCGGCCCCTCTAACTATGGCTACACCTTC,CASSFGPSNYGYTF
-,TRBV10-1,-,TRBJ1-3,TGCGGGAAAAATGGGAGGGATGGAAACACCATATATTTT,CGKNGRDGNTIYF
-,TRBV6-6,TRBD1,TRBJ1-1,TGTGCCAGCAGTTCAGAGACAGGGATCTTCTCTGAAGCTTTCTTT,CASSSETGIFSEAFF